The subject of this entry is one T cell receptor beta chain. This clone was counted a few times. What this receptor recognizes is not known. No base-level quality is on record; no much larger clone is a single base apart. TCRbeta CDR3 regions were amplified from genomic DNA by means of the immunoSEQ Assay, a bias-controlled multiplex PCR. Per the source publication's procedure: The number of nucleated cells in each sample was estimated by amplification of reference gene primers within the assay. To quantify the absolute abundance of each unique TCRbeta CDR3 rearrangement, sequence reads were collapsed and filtered. For each sample, productive Simpson clonality was calculated as the square root of Simpson's diversity index across productive rearrangements. Here the immuneACCESS table is served through TCRdb, limited to in-frame sequences with V and J called. Missing clones are a known gap in these copies; in checked studies unresolved V genes cover under half, and the rest lacks a known reason. The DNA was the basis for D and trimming; V, J and clone size are from that table. The sample contains under 150,000 clones, around 81% of them found a single time. Clones ranked in the top ten supply about 8.4% of the sample.

This entry comes from a study of blood T cell repertoires in COVID-19 (dated by TCRdb to the early 2020s). The study in broad terms: Samples covering the acute and convalescent phases of COVID-19 were provided by collaborators in the United States, Italy and Spain. The prospective study material was composed of cDNA or gDNA derived from T cells, B-cell-depleted T cells, or PBMCs. Deeply sampled blood TCRbeta repertoires from subjects exposed to, actively infected with, or recovered from COVID-19 were included in the dataset. The repertoires were made available in a free public database intended to serve as a resource for research on the immune response to SARS-CoV-2. Samples were obtained from the ongoing ImmuneRACE study (first 160 participants) and from 1,000 to 1,500 subjects provided by 6 global collaborators. Nearly every sample came with metadata listing a de-identified subject ID, COVID-19 status, age in years and sex. Where available, HLA class I and class II types were taken from metadata supplied by the sample provider and were not determined by assay-based typing. General study outcomes and caveats: The quantity of clinical and demographic metadata differed by source and by participant and was supplied without curation.

From its cysteine to its phenylalanine, the CDR3 spans 16 amino acids. The entry retains the CDR3 DNA only, 48 bases that are in frame from base 1. Looking up the germline V gene yields CDR1 SGHTA and CDR2 FQGNSA. V and J are trimmed by 2 bases and 4 bases, and the gene matches miss 4 bases of the junction. Whole blood was collected in K2EDTA tubes by collaborating institutions according to the institutions' own protocols. For TCRbeta analysis, collaborators shipped samples in one of three forms: frozen whole blood, isolated PBMCs, or DNA extracted from either of those sample types. Recombination connected TRBV7-2 to TRBJ2-3, with 12 central nucleotides matching TRBD2. This sequence originates from a woman aged 55-69 years with active or convalescent COVID-19. Sequenced input: peripheral blood. The bases read TGTGCCAGCAGCTTAAGGACTAGCGGGGTCGCAGATACGCAGTATTTT. This codes for CASSLRTSGVADTQYF.